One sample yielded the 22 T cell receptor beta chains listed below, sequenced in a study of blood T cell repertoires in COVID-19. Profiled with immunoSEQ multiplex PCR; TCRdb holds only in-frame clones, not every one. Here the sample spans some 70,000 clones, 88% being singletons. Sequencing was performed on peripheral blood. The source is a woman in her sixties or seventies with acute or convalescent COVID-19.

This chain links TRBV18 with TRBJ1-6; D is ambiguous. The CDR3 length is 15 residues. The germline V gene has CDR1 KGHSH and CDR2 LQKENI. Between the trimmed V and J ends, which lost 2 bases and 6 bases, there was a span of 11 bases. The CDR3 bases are TGTGCCAGCTCACCAAACAGTCCTACTAATTCACCCCTCCACTTT. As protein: CASSPNSPTNSPLHF.

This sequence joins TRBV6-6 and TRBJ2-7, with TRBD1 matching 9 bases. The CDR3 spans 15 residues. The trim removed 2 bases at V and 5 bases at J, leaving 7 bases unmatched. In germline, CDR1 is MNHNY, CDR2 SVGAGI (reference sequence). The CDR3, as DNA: TGTGCCAGCAGTTACCCAGGACAGGGGATCAACGAGCAGTACTTC. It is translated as CASSYPGQGINEQYF.

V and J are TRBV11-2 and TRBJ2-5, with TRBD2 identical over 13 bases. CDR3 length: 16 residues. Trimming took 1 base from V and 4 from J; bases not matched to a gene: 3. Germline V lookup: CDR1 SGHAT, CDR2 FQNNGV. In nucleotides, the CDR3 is TGTGCCAGCAGCTTAGGGACTAGCGGGAGCGCAGAGACCCAGTACTTC. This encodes CASSLGTSGSAETQYF.

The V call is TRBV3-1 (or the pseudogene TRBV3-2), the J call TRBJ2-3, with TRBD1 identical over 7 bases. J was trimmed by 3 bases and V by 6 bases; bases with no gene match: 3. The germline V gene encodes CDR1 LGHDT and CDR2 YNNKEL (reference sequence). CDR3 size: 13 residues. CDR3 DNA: TGTGCCAGCAGTTTACAGGGGACAGATACGCAGTATTTT. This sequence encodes CASSLQGTDTQYF.

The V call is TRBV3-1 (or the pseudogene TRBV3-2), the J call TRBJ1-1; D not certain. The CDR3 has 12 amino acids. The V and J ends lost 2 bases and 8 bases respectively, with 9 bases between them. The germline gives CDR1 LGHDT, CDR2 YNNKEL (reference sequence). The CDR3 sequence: CASSQSGREAFF. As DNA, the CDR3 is TGTGCCAGCAGCCAATCCGGCAGGGAAGCTTTCTTT.

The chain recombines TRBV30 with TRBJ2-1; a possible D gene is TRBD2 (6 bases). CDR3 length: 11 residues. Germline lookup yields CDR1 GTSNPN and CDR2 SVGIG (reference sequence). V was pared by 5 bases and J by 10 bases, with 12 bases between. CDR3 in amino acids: CAWGRSGEQFF. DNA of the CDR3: TGTGCCTGGGGCCGAAGCGGGGAGCAGTTCTTC.

CDR3 in amino acids: CASSLDLDYGYTF. CDR3 in DNA: TGTGCCAGCAGCTTAGATCTAGACTATGGCTACACCTTC. The chain links TRBV7-8 to TRBJ1-2; D not certain. The CDR3 is 13 residues long. Germline V gene data show CDR1 as SGHVS and CDR2 as FQNEAQ. V was trimmed by 1 base and J by 3 bases, leaving 6 bases between them.

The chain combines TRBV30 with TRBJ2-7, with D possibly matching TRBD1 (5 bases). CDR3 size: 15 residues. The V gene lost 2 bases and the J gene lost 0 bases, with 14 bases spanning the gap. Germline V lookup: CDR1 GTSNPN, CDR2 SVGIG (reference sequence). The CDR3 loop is CAWSNARAYSYEQYF. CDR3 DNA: TGTGCCTGGAGTAACGCCAGGGCGTACTCCTACGAGCAGTACTTC.

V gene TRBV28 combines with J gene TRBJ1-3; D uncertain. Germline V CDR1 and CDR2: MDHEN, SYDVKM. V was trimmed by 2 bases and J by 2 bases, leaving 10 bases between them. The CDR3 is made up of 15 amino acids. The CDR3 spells CASSLEVRTGNTIYF. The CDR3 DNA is TGTGCCAGCAGTTTAGAGGTTAGGACTGGAAACACCATATATTTT.

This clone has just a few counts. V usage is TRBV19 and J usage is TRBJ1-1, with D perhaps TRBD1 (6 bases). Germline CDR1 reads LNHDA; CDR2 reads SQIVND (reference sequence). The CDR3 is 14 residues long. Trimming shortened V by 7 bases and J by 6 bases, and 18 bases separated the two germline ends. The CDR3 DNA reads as TGTGCCAGTACCTATAGTTGGGGGCTTGCTGAAGCTTTCTTT. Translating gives CASTYSWGLAEAFF.

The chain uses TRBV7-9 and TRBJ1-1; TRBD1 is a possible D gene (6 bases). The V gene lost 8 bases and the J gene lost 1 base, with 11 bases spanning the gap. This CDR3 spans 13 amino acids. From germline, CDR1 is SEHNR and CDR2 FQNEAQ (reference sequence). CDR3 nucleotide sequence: TGTGCCAGCCGACTGACAGGGAACACTGAAGCTTTCTTT. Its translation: CASRLTGNTEAFF.

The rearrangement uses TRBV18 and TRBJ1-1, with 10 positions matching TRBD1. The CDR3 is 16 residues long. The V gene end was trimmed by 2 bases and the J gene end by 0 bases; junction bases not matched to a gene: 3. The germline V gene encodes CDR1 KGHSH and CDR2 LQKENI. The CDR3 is CASSPWDRGMNTEAFF. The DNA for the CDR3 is TGTGCCAGCTCACCATGGGACAGGGGCATGAACACTGAAGCTTTCTTT.

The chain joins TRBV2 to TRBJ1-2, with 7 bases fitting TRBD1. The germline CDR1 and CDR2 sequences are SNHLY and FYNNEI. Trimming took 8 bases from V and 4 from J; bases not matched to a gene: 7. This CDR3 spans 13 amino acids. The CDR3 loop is CASRDSPGYGYTF. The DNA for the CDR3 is TGTGCCAGCCGGGACAGCCCCGGCTATGGCTACACCTTC.

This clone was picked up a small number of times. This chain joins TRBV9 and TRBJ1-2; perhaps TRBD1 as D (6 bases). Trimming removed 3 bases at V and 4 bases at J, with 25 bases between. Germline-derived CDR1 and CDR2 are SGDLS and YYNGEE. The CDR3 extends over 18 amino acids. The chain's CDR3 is CASSAGSTGSFLPYGYTF. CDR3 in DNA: TGTGCCAGCAGCGCGGGTTCCACAGGGTCCTTCCTGCCCTATGGCTACACCTTC.

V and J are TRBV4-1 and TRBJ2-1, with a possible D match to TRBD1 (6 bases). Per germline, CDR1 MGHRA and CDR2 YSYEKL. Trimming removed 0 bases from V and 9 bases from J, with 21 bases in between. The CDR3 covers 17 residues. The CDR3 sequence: CASSQDVGDTTSGEQFF. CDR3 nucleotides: TGCGCCAGCAGCCAAGATGTGGGGGACACAACGTCTGGTGAGCAGTTCTTC.

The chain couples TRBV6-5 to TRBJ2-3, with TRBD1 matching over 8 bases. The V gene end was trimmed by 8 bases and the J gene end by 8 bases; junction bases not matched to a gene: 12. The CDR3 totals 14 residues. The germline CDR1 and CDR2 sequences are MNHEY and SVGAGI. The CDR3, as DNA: TGTGCCAGCCTTGACAGGGGCCTGGCAGGTACGCAGTATTTT. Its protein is CASLDRGLAGTQYF.

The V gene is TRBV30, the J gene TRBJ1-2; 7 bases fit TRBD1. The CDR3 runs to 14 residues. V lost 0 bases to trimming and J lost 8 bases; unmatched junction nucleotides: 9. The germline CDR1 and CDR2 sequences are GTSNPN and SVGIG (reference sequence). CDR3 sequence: CAWSVVTGSSGYTF. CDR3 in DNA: TGTGCCTGGAGTGTAGTGACAGGGAGTTCGGGCTACACCTTC.

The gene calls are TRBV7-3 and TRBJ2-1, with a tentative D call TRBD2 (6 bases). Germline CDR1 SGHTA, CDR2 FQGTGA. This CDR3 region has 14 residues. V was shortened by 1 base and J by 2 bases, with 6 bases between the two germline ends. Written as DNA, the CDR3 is TGTGCCAGCAGCTTAAGCGGGACCTACAATGAGCAGTTCTTC. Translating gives CASSLSGTYNEQFF.

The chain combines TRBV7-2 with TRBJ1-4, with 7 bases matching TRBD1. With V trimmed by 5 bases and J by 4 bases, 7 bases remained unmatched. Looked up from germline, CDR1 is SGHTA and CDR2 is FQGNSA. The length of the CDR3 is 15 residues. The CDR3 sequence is CASSLPGQSNEKLFF. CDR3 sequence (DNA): TGTGCCAGCAGCCTACCGGGACAGAGTAATGAAAAACTGTTTTTT. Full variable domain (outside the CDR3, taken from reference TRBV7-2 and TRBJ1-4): GAGVSQSPSNKVTEKGKDVELRCDPISGHTALYWYRQSLGQGLEFLIYFQGNSAPDKSGLPSDRFSAERTGGSVSTLTIQRTQQEDSAVYLCASSLPGQSNEKLFFGSGTQLSVL.

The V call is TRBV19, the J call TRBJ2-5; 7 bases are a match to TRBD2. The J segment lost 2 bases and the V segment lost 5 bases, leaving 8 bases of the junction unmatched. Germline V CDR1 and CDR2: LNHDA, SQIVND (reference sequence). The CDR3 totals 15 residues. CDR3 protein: CASSPPGLGQETQYF. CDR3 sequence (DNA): TGTGCCAGTAGTCCCCCAGGACTAGGGCAAGAGACCCAGTACTTC.

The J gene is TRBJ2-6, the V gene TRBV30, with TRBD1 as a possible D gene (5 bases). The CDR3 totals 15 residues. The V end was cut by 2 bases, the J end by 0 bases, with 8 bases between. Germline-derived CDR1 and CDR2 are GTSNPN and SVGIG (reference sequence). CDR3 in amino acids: CAWSTTDSGANVLTF. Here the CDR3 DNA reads TGTGCCTGGAGTACGACAGACTCTGGGGCCAACGTCCTGACTTTC.

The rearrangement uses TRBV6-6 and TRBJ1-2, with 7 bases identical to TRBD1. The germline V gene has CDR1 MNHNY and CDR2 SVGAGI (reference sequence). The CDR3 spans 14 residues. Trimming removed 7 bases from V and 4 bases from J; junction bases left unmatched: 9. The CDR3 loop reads CASTEMGQIYGYTF. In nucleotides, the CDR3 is TGTGCCAGCACCGAAATGGGACAGATCTATGGCTACACCTTC.